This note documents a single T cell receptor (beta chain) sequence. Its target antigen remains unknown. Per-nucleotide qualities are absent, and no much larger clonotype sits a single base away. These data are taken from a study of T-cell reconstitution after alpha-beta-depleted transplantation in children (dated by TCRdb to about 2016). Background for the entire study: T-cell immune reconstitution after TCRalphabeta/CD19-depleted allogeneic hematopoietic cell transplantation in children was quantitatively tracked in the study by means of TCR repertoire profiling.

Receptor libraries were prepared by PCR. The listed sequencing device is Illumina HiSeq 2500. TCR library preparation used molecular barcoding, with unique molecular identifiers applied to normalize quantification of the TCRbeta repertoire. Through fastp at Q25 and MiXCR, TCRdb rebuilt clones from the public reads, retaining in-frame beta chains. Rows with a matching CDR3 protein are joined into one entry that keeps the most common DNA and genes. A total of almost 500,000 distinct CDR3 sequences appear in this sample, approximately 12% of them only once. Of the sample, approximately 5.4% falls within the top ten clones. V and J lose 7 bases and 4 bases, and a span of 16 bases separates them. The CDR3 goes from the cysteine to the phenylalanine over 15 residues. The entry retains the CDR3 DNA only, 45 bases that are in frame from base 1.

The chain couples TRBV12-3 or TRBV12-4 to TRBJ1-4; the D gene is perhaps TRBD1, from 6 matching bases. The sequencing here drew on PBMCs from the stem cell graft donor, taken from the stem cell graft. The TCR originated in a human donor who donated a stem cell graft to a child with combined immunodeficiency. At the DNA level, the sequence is TGTGCCAGCACCCCGGGGGCTGCGAGTAATGAAAAACTGTTTTTT. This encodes CASTPGAASNEKLFF.